At least ten counts were recorded for the clone carrying this TCR beta chain. In the authors' workflow: Built for papillary thyroid cancer, a distant-metastasis classifier drew on CDR3 differences across clinicopathological groups. TCRdb used MiXCR to call clones anew from the PCR reads. What appears here as the V and J calls and clone size reflects TCRdb's work, not the paper's. The sample has roughly 36,000 clones; 25% to 30% are singletons. Each patient came to thyroid surgery without any prior treatment (of any kind). The record originates from a study of metastatic and nonmetastatic thyroid tumors. About the research overall: Patients with malignant and benign thyroid disease provided blood and tumor or nodule tissue, whose repertoires were compared.

The CDR3 is made up of 16 amino acids. Looked up from germline, CDR1 is SGHTS and CDR2 is YDEGEE. V shed 4 bases and J 5 bases; nucleotides not matched to a gene: 14. The sequence derives from a female donor with papillary thyroid cancer or a benign thyroid nodule (not recorded which). Some clones in this sample may be carry-over from other donors' samples. The source material was blood. V usage is TRBV5-8 and J usage is TRBJ2-5; TRBD1 aligns across 7 bases. Written as DNA, the CDR3 is TGTGCCAGCAGCCCCCGGACAGGACCAGGATCGGAGACCCAGTACTTC. Its translation: CASSPRTGPGSETQYF.